This T cell receptor beta chain was identified in a study of molecular identifiers for immune sequencing clone quantification (dated by TCRdb to the late 2010s). Concerning the study at large: For a replicate experiment, RNA from around 18,000 or 91,000 naive CD8 T cells was divided into five aliquots, and four of the five aliquots were sequenced. CD8 T cells were used in a methods study to benchmark molecular-identifier clustering-based TCR repertoire sequencing (MIDCIRS) and TCR RNA copy counting. Overall study outcomes, separate from this receptor: Modeling estimated 2.5 to 3.5 recovered TCR RNA copies per cell, compared with about ten by digital PCR, which implies 30% to 35% capture efficiency. Even against a background of approximately 1 million naive CD8 T cells, spiked-in Jurkat TCR RNA amounting to a single cell's worth was reported to be detectable. In CMV-specific effector cells, clones with more than 20 RNA copies contained over 98% of molecules, whereas in naive cells such clones contained under 1% of molecules. Naive libraries contained spiked-in Jurkat TCR RNA (around ten copies' worth), which is not part of the donor repertoire. The sizes of highly expanded clones could end up underestimated when identical TCR molecules share a barcode. When barcode sub-clustering was left out, chimeric consensus sequences inflated TCR diversity, with chimeras reaching as high as 47%.

The library was made by PCR. Instrument on record: NextSeq 500. Bulk TCR libraries were prepared as previously described, using TCR primers listed in Table S5. The Qiagen AllPrep DNA/RNA kit was used to purify total RNA. Before analysis, reads from multiple sequencing runs of one library were combined. Per the authors' processing: Reads were retained only if their TCR constant sequence matched exactly, and those retained reads were trimmed to 150 nt and grouped according to their 12-nt molecular barcodes. Within each barcode group, reads were sub-clustered at a 15% Levenshtein threshold, and quality-weighted consensus sequences were built per RNA molecule. Non-functional sequences were filtered out, along with any lower-count sequence sitting one edit away from another sequence. Based on fitting two negative binomial distributions, any barcode sub-cluster with under 20% of the maximum read count was discarded. The public reads were reanalyzed by TCRdb: fastp trimming at Q25, MiXCR alignment, in-frame beta chains only. CDR3 protein duplicates are merged, each entry listing the most common genes and DNA. In this record, the V and J calls reflect TCRdb's handling and not the investigators' own analysis. This sample lists approximately 90,000 distinct CDR3 sequences; approximately 25% were detected once. Clones ranked in the top ten supply more than 0.8% of the sample.

This clonotype has more than one count but fewer than ten. Its antigen remains unidentified. Base qualities are not at hand, and no much larger clone is one base apart. Libraries of naive CD8 T cells were built from anywhere between roughly 18,000 and 1,000,000 sorted cells, with 10%, 30% or 50% of the purified RNA used. Naive CD8 T cells were FACS-sorted as CD8+CD4-CCR7+CD45RA+ on a BD FACSAria II into RLT Plus buffer. Nine to eleven TCR copies' worth of Jurkat RNA were spiked into about 19,000-1,100,000 naive CD8 T cell samples to test detection sensitivity. Enrichment of CD8 T cells was performed with RosetteSep CD8+ T Cell Enrichment Cocktail and Ficoll-Paque, after which ACK red cell lysis was carried out. The V end loses 3 bases and the J end loses 3 bases, and a stretch of 11 bases separates them. CDR1 and CDR2 are read off the germline V gene (reference sequence) as PRHDT and FYEKMQ. The CDR3 sequence holds 14 residues, the cysteine and phenylalanine included. Only the CDR3 portion is preserved as DNA: 42 bases, with reading frame beginning at the first base.

This TCR came from a human donor in good health. Some libraries in this study had Jurkat cell RNA spiked in. This receptor chain uses TRBV13 and TRBJ2-5; no confident D gene assignment can be made. Sequenced: naive CD8+ T cells from blood, with Jurkat cell RNA spiked in. The cell subset or site label, read with the paper, signifies: FACS-sorted CD8+CD4-CCR7+CD45RA+ naive T cells. This receptor carries the CDR3 CASSFSVGEETQYF. DNA sequence: TGTGCCAGCAGCTTTTCAGTAGGCGAAGAGACCCAGTACTTC.